This T cell receptor (beta chain) was observed in a study of T cells after yellow fever vaccination. There are 14 residues in the CDR3. Losses at the gene ends were 2 bases for V and 9 bases for J; bases not matched to a gene: 10. The germline gives CDR1 DFQATT, CDR2 SNEGSKA (reference sequence). Each CDR3 protein gets one entry after TCRdb re-called the 5' RACE reads with MiXCR. Here the sample spans 300,000 to 400,000 distinct CDR3 sequences, about 10% being singletons. This clonotype was found many times. The specimen comprised CD4+ T cells sorted from PBMCs, sampled 45 days after the yellow fever booster vaccination. The chain joins TRBV20-1 to TRBJ2-5; TRBD1 agrees at 9 bases. The receptor was derived from a man between 18 and 29 years old who received the YFV17D yellow fever vaccine. In DNA form, the CDR3 reads TGCAGTGCTAGATCCTGGGGACAGGGCGTCCCCCAGTACTTC. Encoded protein: CSARSWGQGVPQYF.